This T cell receptor (beta chain) is drawn from a study of cytomegalovirus exposure and HLA in healthy donors. The germline CDR1 and CDR2 sequences are LGHNA and YSLEER. V was trimmed by 4 bases and J by 4 bases, leaving 23 bases between them. The CDR3 contains 18 residues. Profiled with immunoSEQ multiplex PCR; TCRdb holds only in-frame clones, not every one. The repertoire includes 45,000 to 70,000 clones, 90% of them detected once, and more than 0.85% sits in the top ten. The clonotype comes from a young man in good health and CMV-seronegative. The V gene is TRBV4-3, the J gene TRBJ2-1; the D gene is possibly TRBD2 (6 bases). The source material was PBMCs. The CDR3: CASSRSGRLVPFYNEQFF. The CDR3 coding sequence is TGCGCCAGCAGCCGTAGCGGCCGTTTGGTCCCTTTTTACAATGAGCAGTTCTTC.